Listed here are 7 T cell receptor beta chains from one sample, sequenced in a study of beta chain features in type 1 diabetes. Expressed TCRB transcripts got sequenced, as all isolated RNA was reverse transcribed. Produced via immunoSEQ multiplex PCR; TCRdb's table is partial and in-frame only. This sample has some 290,000 clones, with 20% to 25% found just once. These receptors' targets are unknown. Overall study findings and caveats: Moderately but significantly shorter TCRB CDR3s were found in Type 1 diabetes patients in all four CD4+ subsets.

Source material: naive CD4+ T cells from blood. The receptors stem from a woman aged 30 to 39 with type 1 diabetes.

CDR3 sequence: CASSQQGSNQPQHF. In DNA form, the CDR3 reads TGTGCCAGCTCCCAACAGGGGAGCAATCAGCCCCAGCATTTT. The V and J genes are TRBV18 and TRBJ1-5, with TRBD1 matching over 7 bases. The CDR3 has 14 amino acids. J was trimmed by 1 base and V by 6 bases; bases with no gene match: 3. The germline V gene encodes CDR1 KGHSH and CDR2 LQKENI.

This clone showed up just a few times. This rearrangement joins TRBV7-3 to TRBJ2-1; TRBD1 agrees at 11 bases. V lost 5 bases, J lost 8 bases, and 2 bases stayed unmatched. The CDR3 has 13 residues. In germline, CDR1 is SGHTA, CDR2 FQGTGA. In DNA form, the CDR3 reads TGTGCCAGCAGCGGACAGGGGGCGGATGAGCAGTTCTTC. It specifies CASSGQGADEQFF.

J is TRBJ1-2 and V is TRBV25-1, with no clear D. Trimming left V 4 bases short and J 4 bases short, with 7 bases between. Germline V gives CDR1 MGHDK, CDR2 SYGVNS. This CDR3 contains 12 residues. The CDR3, as DNA: TGTGCCAGCAGTGTGGCAGGCTATGGCTACACCTTC. This codes for CASSVAGYGYTF.

The chain joins TRBV30 to TRBJ2-3; D might be TRBD2 (6 bases). Trimming took 4 bases from V and 3 from J, leaving 14 bases between them. The CDR3 sequence is 14 residues long. Germline V lookup: CDR1 GTSNPN, CDR2 SVGIG (reference sequence). CDR3 nucleotide sequence: TGTGCCTGGAATTACGGGAGTGGGACAGATACGCAGTATTTT. Encoded protein: CAWNYGSGTDTQYF.

This chain uses TRBV2 with TRBJ1-1; D is undetermined. CDR3 size: 13 residues. In germline, CDR1 is SNHLY, CDR2 FYNNEI. V lost 6 bases and J lost 6, with 14 bases in between. The CDR3 loop is CASSFTEFPEAFF. The CDR3 DNA reads TGTGCCAGCAGCTTTACAGAATTCCCTGAAGCTTTCTTT.

This clone was recorded a few times. This specimen includes other DNA sequences encoding the same CDR3. The chain links TRBV7-9 to TRBJ1-1; D unclear. Germline values: CDR1 SEHNR, CDR2 FQNEAQ (reference sequence). Trimming shortened V by 1 base and J by 1 base, and 7 bases separated the two germline ends. The CDR3 runs to 14 residues. The CDR3 DNA reads as TGTGCCAGCAGCTTAGGACAACCGAACACTGAAGCTTTCTTT. Amino acid sequence: CASSLGQPNTEAFF.

This clone was counted a few times. The chain has TRBV9 and TRBJ2-3; D may be TRBD1 (5 bases). The CDR3 contains 15 residues. Between the trimmed V and J ends, which lost 7 bases and 3 bases, there was a span of 18 bases. Germline-derived CDR1 and CDR2 are SGDLS and YYNGEE. The CDR3 region has the DNA TGTGCCAGCTCTCCGATACGCTGGACAACAGATACGCAGTATTTT. Protein: CASSPIRWTTDTQYF.